This T cell receptor (beta chain) was obtained from a study of CXCR3-negative and CXCR3-positive naive CD8 T cells. Study-level results: Naive cells with CXCR3 showed TRB CDR3s that were more hydrophobic than those in CXCR3-negative naive cells.

Concerning this clonotype: Its specificity is unknown.

The libraries of TRB cDNA were prepared using 5' RACE with UMI labels. TCRdb re-called the 5' RACE reads, yielding one record per CDR3 amino acid sequence without DNA. Its clone listing holds around 120,000 distinct CDR3 sequences. There are 15 residues in the CDR3. Germline V lookup: CDR1 KGHDR, CDR2 SFDVKD. This clonotype originated in a human donor in good health. Some clones in this sample may be carry-over from other donors' samples. The sample taken for sequencing was naive CXCR3+ CD8+ T cells from blood. The subset denotes: CD45RO-CCR7+CD27+CD95- naive CD8+ T cells expressing CXCR3 (TNR3+). The V and J genes are TRBV24-1 and TRBJ2-2; TCRdb picks TRBD2, but there is no DNA to check that call. CDR3: CATSDSGGNTGELFF.